This is a list of T cell receptor beta chains from one sample in a study of identical twins. TCRdb used MiXCR to reprocess the 5' RACE reads, holding one entry per CDR3 protein. The table has hundreds of thousands of distinct CDR3 sequences, around 21% seen once. These data also formed part of another study, on T cells expressing NK-cell markers.

Sequencing was done on a sample of PBMCs. The receptors derive from a woman aged 18-29 years in good health. Both conserved end residues are part of each CDR3. The D gene is left open where the match is weak. Expanded clones get a size class; other rows say once, few or many, or leave the size out.

clone_size | j_call | d_call | v_call | cdr3_aa | cdr3_nt
. | TRBJ2-1 | . | TRBV10-3 | CAISDGGGTYNEQFF | TGTGCCATCAGTGACGGAGGGGGCACCTACAATGAGCAGTTCTTC
. | TRBJ2-7 | . | TRBV10-3 | CAISESERGEFYEQYF | TGTGCCATCAGTGAGTCCGAAAGGGGTGAGTTTTACGAGCAGTACTTC
. | TRBJ2-3 | TRBD1 | TRBV29-1 | CSASGQVSDTQYF | TGCAGCGCCTCGGGACAGGTGTCAGATACGCAGTATTTT
. | TRBJ1-6 | TRBD1 | TRBV6-6 | CASRSTGEALHF | TGTGCCAGCAGAAGTACAGGGGAGGCCCTCCACTTT
. | TRBJ2-7 | . | TRBV7-8 | CASSFGGHYEQYF | TGTGCCAGCAGCTTTGGCGGGCACTACGAGCAGTACTTC
. | TRBJ2-7 | . | TRBV5-1 | CASSLTSHSYEQYF | TGCGCCAGCAGCTTGACCAGCCATTCCTACGAGCAGTACTTC
few | TRBJ2-2 | TRBD2 | TRBV5-5 | CASSRGLTGGSGELFF | TGTGCCAGCAGCCGGGGACTAACCGGTGGGAGCGGGGAGCTGTTTTTT
. | TRBJ2-5 | . | TRBV5-1 | CASSPGGTETQYF | TGCGCCAGCAGCCCTGGAGGGACCGAGACCCAGTACTTC
. | TRBJ2-3 | TRBD2 | TRBV30 | CAWSLGLAGPTDTQYF | TGTGCCTGGAGTCTTGGACTAGCGGGGCCGACAGATACGCAGTATTTT
few | TRBJ2-7 | TRBD2 | TRBV28 | CASRTGTSGYEQYF | TGTGCCAGCAGAACCGGGACTAGCGGTTACGAGCAGTACTTC
. | TRBJ2-1 | . | TRBV29-1 | CSVEHRASSYNEQFF | TGCAGCGTTGAACACAGGGCTAGCTCCTACAATGAGCAGTTCTTC
few | TRBJ1-1 | . | TRBV7-9 | CASSSRATRTEAFF | TGTGCCAGCAGCTCACGGGCCACGAGGACTGAAGCTTTCTTT
many | TRBJ2-1 | . | TRBV20-1 | CSAYGNEQFF | TGCAGTGCTTATGGGAATGAGCAGTTCTTC
many | TRBJ1-1 | . | TRBV29-1 | CSVETENTEAFF | TGCAGCGTTGAAACTGAGAACACTGAAGCTTTCTTT
. | TRBJ2-1 | TRBD2 | TRBV12-3/TRBV12-4 | CASERGYYNEQFF | TGTGCCAGTGAGCGGGGGTACTACAATGAGCAGTTCTTC
few | TRBJ2-3 | . | TRBV7-2 | CASSLGRTAARLTQYF | TGTGCCAGCAGCTTAGGGCGGACAGCTGCAAGGCTCACGCAGTATTTT
. | TRBJ1-1 | TRBD1 | TRBV12-3/TRBV12-4 | CASRFGQGATEAFF | TGTGCCAGCAGATTCGGACAGGGGGCAACTGAAGCTTTCTTT
few | TRBJ2-7 | . | TRBV12-3/TRBV12-4 | CASSNGGYYEQYF | TGTGCCAGCAGTAACGGAGGTTATTACGAGCAGTACTTC
few | TRBJ2-6 | TRBD1 | TRBV6-1 | CASSSTGMAGANVLTF | TGTGCCAGCAGCTCGACAGGGATGGCTGGGGCCAACGTCCTGACTTTC
. | TRBJ2-7 | . | TRBV5-1 | CASTAAGYEQYF | TGCGCCAGCACAGCGGCCGGTTACGAGCAGTACTTC
few | TRBJ2-3 | TRBD2 | TRBV20-1 | CSARIFLSAGELGQYF | TGCAGTGCTAGAATCTTCCTATCAGCGGGGGAATTGGGGCAGTATTTT
few | TRBJ2-7 | TRBD2 | TRBV9 | CASSPIPGLAWEQYF | TGTGCCAGCAGCCCCATACCGGGACTAGCGTGGGAGCAGTACTTC
few | TRBJ2-7 | . | TRBV12-3/TRBV12-4 | CASSLGGRMYEQYF | TGTGCCAGCAGTTTAGGGGGCCGTATGTACGAGCAGTACTTC
few | TRBJ2-1 | TRBD2 | TRBV6-5 | CASTFVTGGGNEQFF | TGTGCCAGCACTTTCGTCACGGGAGGGGGCAATGAGCAGTTCTTC
. | TRBJ2-3 | TRBD2 | TRBV6-1 | CASNRLAGGLLSTDTQYF | TGTGCCAGCAACCGACTAGCGGGGGGGCTCCTTAGCACAGATACGCAGTATTTT
. | TRBJ2-5 | . | TRBV20-1 | CSASVTGQETQYF | TGCAGTGCTAGTGTTACAGGCCAAGAGACCCAGTACTTC
few | TRBJ2-1 | TRBD2 | TRBV12-3/TRBV12-4 | CASSLPVSGSSYNEQFF | TGTGCCAGCAGTTTACCGGTAAGCGGGAGCTCCTACAATGAGCAGTTCTTC
few | TRBJ2-1 | TRBD2 | TRBV12-3/TRBV12-4 | CASMSGDHNEQFF | TGTGCCAGCATGAGCGGGGACCACAATGAGCAGTTCTTC
few | TRBJ1-5 | TRBD1 | TRBV15 | CATKTGDKPQHF | TGTGCCACCAAGACAGGGGATAAGCCCCAGCATTTT
. | TRBJ1-4 | . | TRBV7-8 | CASRRLRATNEKLFF | TGTGCCAGCAGGCGTCTCCGGGCAACTAATGAAAAACTGTTTTTT
few | TRBJ1-2 | . | TRBV21-1 | CASSPTRDQTNYGYTF | TGTGCCAGCAGCCCCACCCGGGACCAAACTAACTATGGCTACACCTTC
. | TRBJ2-2 | . | TRBV18 | CASSPLISGSGSTGELFF | TGTGCCAGCTCACCACTCATTTCCGGGAGTGGTAGCACCGGGGAGCTGTTTTTT
. | TRBJ2-5 | TRBD1 | TRBV9 | CASSARDRYQETQYF | TGTGCCAGCAGCGCCCGGGACAGGTACCAAGAGACCCAGTACTTC
few | TRBJ1-2 | . | TRBV11-2 | CASSSGSGYGYTF | TGTGCCAGCAGCTCAGGGTCGGGCTATGGCTACACCTTC
few | TRBJ2-7 | TRBD2 | TRBV14 | CASSQGSGGPYEQYF | TGTGCCAGCAGCCAAGGTTCGGGAGGGCCCTACGAGCAGTACTTC
few | TRBJ1-6 | . | TRBV7-9 | CASSLRAISPLHF | TGTGCCAGCAGTCTTCGGGCGATTTCACCCCTCCACTTT
. | TRBJ2-2 | . | TRBV12-3/TRBV12-4 | CASTTRPGAGELFF | TGTGCCAGCACCACACGCCCCGGGGCCGGGGAGCTGTTTTTT
few | TRBJ1-2 | . | TRBV6-5 | CASTEGHYGYTF | TGTGCCAGCACCGAAGGCCACTATGGCTACACCTTC
. | TRBJ2-2 | TRBD2 | TRBV12-3/TRBV12-4 | CASTPAGGTGELFF | TGTGCCAGCACCCCAGCGGGGGGTACCGGGGAGCTGTTTTTT
many | TRBJ1-2 | . | TRBV29-1 | CSVGTWDYGYTF | TGCAGCGTTGGGACTTGGGACTATGGCTACACCTTC
. | TRBJ2-7 | . | TRBV6-1 | CASRWRIGSYEQYF | TGTGCCAGCAGGTGGCGGATCGGGAGCTACGAGCAGTACTTC
. | TRBJ2-6 | TRBD1 | TRBV20-1 | CSASGQGGSGANVLTF | TGCAGTGCTAGCGGACAGGGCGGCTCTGGGGCCAACGTCCTGACTTTC
. | TRBJ2-7 | . | TRBV14 | CASSQEVGGGTREYF | .
. | TRBJ2-1 | . | TRBV6-2/TRBV6-3 | CASSSPGQSYNEQFF | TGTGCCAGCAGTTCCCCGGGACAAAGCTACAATGAGCAGTTCTTC
few | TRBJ1-5 | . | TRBV6-1 | CASSDWGKGSNQPQHF | TGTGCCAGCAGTGATTGGGGGAAAGGTAGCAATCAGCCCCAGCATTTT
many | TRBJ2-2 | . | TRBV5-1 | CASRPRVETGELFF | TGCGCCAGCAGGCCCAGGGTGGAAACCGGGGAGCTGTTTTTT
few | TRBJ2-7 | . | TRBV30 | CAWTEVGAVYEQYF | TGTGCCTGGACCGAGGTGGGGGCTGTGTACGAGCAGTACTTC
. | TRBJ2-2 | TRBD2 | TRBV7-2 | CASSSGGRAAGELFF | TGTGCCAGCAGCTCAGGCGGGAGGGCCGCCGGGGAGCTGTTTTTT
few | TRBJ1-5 | . | TRBV20-1 | CSAPIPPGQPQHF | TGCAGTGCCCCAATCCCGCCGGGTCAGCCCCAGCATTTT
few | TRBJ1-3 | TRBD1 | TRBV20-1 | CSSTGGNTIYF | TGCAGCTCGACAGGGGGAAACACCATATATTTT
few | TRBJ2-3 | . | TRBV4-1 | CASSQATITSTDTQYF | TGCGCCAGCAGCCAAGCGACAATTACTAGCACAGATACGCAGTATTTT
. | TRBJ1-5 | . | TRBV5-8 | CASAGWEGQPQHF | TGTGCCAGCGCCGGTTGGGAGGGTCAGCCCCAGCATTTT
few | TRBJ2-3 | . | TRBV20-1 | CSALFRGRERTDTQYF | TGCAGTGCACTATTCAGGGGGCGGGAGCGCACAGATACGCAGTATTTT
few | TRBJ2-5 | TRBD2 | TRBV7-3 | CASSFGSSGGETQYF | TGTGCCAGCAGCTTCGGGTCTAGCGGGGGTGAGACCCAGTACTTC
. | TRBJ1-3 | . | TRBV12-3/TRBV12-4 | CATSFYRGNAIYF | TGTGCCACCTCCTTCTACCGCGGAAACGCCATATATTTT
few | TRBJ2-2 | TRBD2 | TRBV4-3 | CASSQGIAGQTTGELFF | TGCGCCAGCAGCCAAGGGATAGCGGGGCAAACCACCGGGGAGCTGTTTTTT